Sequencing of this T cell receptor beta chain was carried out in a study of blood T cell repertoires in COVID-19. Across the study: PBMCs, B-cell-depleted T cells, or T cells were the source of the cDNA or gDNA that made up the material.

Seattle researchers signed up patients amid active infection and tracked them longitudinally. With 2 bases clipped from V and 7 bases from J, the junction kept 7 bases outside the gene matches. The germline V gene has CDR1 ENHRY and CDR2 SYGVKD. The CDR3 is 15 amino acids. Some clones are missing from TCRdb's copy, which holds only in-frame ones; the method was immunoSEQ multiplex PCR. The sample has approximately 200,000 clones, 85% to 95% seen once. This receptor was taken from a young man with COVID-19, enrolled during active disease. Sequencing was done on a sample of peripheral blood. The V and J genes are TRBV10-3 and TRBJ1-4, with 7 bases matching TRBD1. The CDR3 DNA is TGTGCCATCAGTGAGGGTGACAGGGATGGTGAAAAACTGTTTTTT. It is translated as CAISEGDRDGEKLFF.